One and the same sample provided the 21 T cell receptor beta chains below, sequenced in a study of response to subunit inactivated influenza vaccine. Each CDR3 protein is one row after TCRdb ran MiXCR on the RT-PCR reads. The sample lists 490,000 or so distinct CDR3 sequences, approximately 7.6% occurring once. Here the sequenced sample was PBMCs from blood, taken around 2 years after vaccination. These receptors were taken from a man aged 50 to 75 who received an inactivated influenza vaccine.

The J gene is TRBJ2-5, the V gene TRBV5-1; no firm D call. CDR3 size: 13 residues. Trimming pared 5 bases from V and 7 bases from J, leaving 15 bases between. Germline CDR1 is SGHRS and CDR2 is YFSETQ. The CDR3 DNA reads TGCGCCAGCAGTTCAAGAACGGGCCCGACCCAGTACTTC. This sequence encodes CASSSRTGPTQYF.

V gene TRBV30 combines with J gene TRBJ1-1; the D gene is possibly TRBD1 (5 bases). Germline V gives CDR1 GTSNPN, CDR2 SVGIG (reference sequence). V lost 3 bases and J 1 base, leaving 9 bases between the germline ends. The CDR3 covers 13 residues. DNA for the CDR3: TGTGCCTGGAGCGAACAGGAGAACACTGAAGCTTTCTTT. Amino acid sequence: CAWSEQENTEAFF.

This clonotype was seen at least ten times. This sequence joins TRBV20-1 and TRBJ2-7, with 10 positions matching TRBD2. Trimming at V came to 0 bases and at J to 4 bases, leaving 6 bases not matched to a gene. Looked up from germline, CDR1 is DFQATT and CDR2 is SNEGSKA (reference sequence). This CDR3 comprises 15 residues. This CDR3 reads CSARDVTSGVYEQYF. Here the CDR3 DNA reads TGCAGTGCTAGAGATGTCACTAGCGGGGTTTACGAGCAGTACTTC.

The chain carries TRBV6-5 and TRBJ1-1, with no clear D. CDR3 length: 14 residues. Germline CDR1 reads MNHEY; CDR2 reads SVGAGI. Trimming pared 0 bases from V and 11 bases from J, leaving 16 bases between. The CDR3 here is CASSYSFQTPGAFF. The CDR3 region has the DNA TGTGCCAGCAGTTACTCTTTTCAGACACCCGGGGCTTTCTTT.

CDR3 nucleotides: TGTGCCAGCAGCGTTGGCGGAGTCTATAATTCACCCCTCCACTTT. Amino acids: CASSVGGVYNSPLHF. The chain has TRBV9 and TRBJ1-6, with no clear D. The V gene's germline CDR1 is SGDLS and CDR2 YYNGEE. There are 15 residues in the CDR3. V dropped 2 bases and J dropped 3 bases, with 9 bases sitting between them.

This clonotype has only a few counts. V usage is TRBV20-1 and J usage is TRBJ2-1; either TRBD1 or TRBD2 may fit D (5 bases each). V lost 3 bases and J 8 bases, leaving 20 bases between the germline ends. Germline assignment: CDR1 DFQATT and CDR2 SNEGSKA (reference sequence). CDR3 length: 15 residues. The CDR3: CSASLGQRNRHEQFF. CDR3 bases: TGCAGTGCTAGTCTGGGGCAGCGGAACCGTCATGAGCAGTTCTTC.

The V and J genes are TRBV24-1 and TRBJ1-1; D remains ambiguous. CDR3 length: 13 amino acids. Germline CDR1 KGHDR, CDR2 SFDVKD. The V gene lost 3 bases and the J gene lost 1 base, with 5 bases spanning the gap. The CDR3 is CATSDPSNTEAFF. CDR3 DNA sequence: TGTGCCACCAGTGATCCTTCGAACACTGAAGCTTTCTTT.

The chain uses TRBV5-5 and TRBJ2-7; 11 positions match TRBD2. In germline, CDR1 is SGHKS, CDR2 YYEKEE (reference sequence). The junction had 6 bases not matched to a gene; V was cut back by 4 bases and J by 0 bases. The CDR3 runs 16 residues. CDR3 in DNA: TGTGCCAGCAGCCGGGGACTAGCGGAGAGCTCCTACGAGCAGTACTTC. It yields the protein CASSRGLAESSYEQYF.

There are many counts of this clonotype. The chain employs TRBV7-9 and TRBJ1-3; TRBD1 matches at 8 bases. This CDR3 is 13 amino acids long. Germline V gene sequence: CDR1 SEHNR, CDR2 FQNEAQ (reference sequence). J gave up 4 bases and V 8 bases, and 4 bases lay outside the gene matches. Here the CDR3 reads CASDQGAGNTIYF. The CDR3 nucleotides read TGTGCCAGCGATCAGGGGGCCGGAAACACCATATATTTT.

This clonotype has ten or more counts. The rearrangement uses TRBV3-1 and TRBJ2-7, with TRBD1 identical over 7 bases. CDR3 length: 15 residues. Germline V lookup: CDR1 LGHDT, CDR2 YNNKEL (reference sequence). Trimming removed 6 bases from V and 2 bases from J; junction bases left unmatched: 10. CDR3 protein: CASRARTGMAYEQYF. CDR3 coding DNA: TGTGCCAGCAGGGCCCGGACAGGCATGGCCTACGAGCAGTACTTC.

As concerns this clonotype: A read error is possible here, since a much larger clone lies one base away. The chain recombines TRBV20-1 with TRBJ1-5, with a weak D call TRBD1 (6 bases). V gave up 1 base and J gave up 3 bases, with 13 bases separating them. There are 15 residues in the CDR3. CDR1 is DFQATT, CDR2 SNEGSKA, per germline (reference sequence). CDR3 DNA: TGCAGTGCTAGAGCGGGGGGACATGTCAATCAGCCCCAGCATTTT. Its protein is CSARAGGHVNQPQHF.

The chain's CDR3 is CASSQVGRNQPQHF. Written as DNA, the CDR3 is TGTGCCAGCAGCCAAGTGGGCAGGAATCAGCCCCAGCATTTT. V and J are TRBV4-2 and TRBJ1-5, with D unclear. CDR1 and CDR2 (germline): LGHNA, YNFKEQ. V shed 1 base and J shed 4 bases, with 8 bases lying between them. This CDR3 spans 14 amino acids.

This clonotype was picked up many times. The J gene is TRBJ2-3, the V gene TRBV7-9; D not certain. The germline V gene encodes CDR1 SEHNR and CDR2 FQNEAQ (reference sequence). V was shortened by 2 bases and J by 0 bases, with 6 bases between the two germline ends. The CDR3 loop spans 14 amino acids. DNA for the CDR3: TGTGCCAGCAGCTTAAGCGTCAGCACAGATACGCAGTATTTT. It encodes CASSLSVSTDTQYF.

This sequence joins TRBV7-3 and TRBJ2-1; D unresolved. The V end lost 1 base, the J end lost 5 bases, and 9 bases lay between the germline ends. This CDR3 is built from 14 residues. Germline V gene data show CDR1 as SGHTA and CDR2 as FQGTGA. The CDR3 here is CASSLMARNNEQFF. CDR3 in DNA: TGTGCCAGCAGCTTAATGGCCCGAAACAATGAGCAGTTCTTC.

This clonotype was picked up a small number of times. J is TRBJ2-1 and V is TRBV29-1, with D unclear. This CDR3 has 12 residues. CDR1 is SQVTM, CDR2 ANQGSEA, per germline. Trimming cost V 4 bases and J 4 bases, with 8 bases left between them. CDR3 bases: TGCAGCGTTGGGAACGCGTACAATGAGCAGTTCTTC. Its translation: CSVGNAYNEQFF.

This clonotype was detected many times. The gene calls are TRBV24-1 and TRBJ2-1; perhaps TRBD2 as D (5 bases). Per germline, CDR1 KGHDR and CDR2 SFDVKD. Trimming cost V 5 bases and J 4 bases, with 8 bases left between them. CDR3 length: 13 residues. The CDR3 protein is CATSGGVYNEQFF. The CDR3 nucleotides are TGTGCCACCAGTGGGGGAGTTTACAATGAGCAGTTCTTC.

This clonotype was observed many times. The CDR3 coding sequence is TGCGCCAGCAGCCCGGGACTAGCGGGGGGGCCCGGAGATACGCAGTATTTT. This sequence encodes CASSPGLAGGPGDTQYF. The chain uses TRBV4-3 and TRBJ2-3, with 16 bases matching TRBD2. Losses at the gene ends were 4 bases for V and 5 bases for J; bases not matched to a gene: 6. Germline V lookup: CDR1 LGHNA, CDR2 YSLEER. CDR3 length: 17 amino acids.

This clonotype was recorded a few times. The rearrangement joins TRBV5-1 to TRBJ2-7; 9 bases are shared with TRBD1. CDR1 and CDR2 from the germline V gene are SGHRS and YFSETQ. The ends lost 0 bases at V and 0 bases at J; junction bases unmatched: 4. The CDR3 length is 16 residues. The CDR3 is CASSLAGQGISYEQYF. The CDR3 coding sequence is TGCGCCAGCAGCTTGGCGGGACAGGGAATCTCCTACGAGCAGTACTTC.

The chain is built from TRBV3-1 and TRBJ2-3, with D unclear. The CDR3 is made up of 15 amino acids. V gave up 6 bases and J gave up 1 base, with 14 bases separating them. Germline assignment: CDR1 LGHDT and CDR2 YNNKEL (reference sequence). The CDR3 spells CASSDDSGGTDTQYF. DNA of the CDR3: TGTGCCAGCAGTGACGATTCTGGTGGCACAGATACGCAGTATTTT.

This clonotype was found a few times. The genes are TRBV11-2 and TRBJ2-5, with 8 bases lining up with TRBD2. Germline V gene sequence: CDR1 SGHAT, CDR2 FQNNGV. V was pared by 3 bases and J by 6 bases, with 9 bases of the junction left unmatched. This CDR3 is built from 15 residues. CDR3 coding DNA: TGTGCCAGCAGCTTGGGTCGGGGGGGCGGTAAGACCCAGTACTTC. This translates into CASSLGRGGGKTQYF.

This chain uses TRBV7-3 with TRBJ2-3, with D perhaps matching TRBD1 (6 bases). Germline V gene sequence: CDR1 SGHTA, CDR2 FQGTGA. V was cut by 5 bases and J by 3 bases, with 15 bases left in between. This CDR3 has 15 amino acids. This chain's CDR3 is CASSPGASSTDTQYF. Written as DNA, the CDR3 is TGTGCCAGCAGCCCAGGGGCATCCTCAACAGATACGCAGTATTTT.